One TCR beta chain is described in this entry. V dropped 4 bases and J dropped 5; count of bases not matched to a gene: 10. Per the germline V gene, CDR1 is SEHNR and CDR2 is FQNEAQ (reference sequence). The CDR3 is made up of 15 amino acids. This record belongs to a study of T cell changes during pregnancy in multiple sclerosis. Method: immunoSEQ multiplex PCR; TCRdb's copy keeps in-frame clones and lacks some. The table has over 75,000 clones, roughly 92% seen once. The receptor's source is a female donor with multiple sclerosis, enrolled in a pregnancy study. This chain connects TRBV7-9 to TRBJ2-5; TRBD1 agrees at 7 bases. The input for sequencing was peripheral blood, taken in the first trimester of pregnancy. CDR3 residues: CASSSRRDRWETQYF. CDR3 DNA sequence: TGTGCCAGCAGCTCCAGACGGGACAGATGGGAGACCCAGTACTTC.